This entry concerns a single T cell receptor (beta chain). The record originates from a study of blood T cell repertoires in COVID-19. Study in general: The United States, Italy and Spain supplied acute and convalescent COVID-19 samples. T cells, B-cell-depleted T cells, or PBMCs provided the cDNA or gDNA that served as material.

Per germline, CDR1 LNHDA and CDR2 SQIVND (reference sequence). This CDR3 region has 14 residues. Germline trimming cut 4 bases from V and 6 bases from J; bases unmatched to any gene: 7. Original handling: Reference gene primer amplification yielded estimated nucleated cell counts. Clones were sequenced by immunoSEQ multiplex PCR, and TCRdb holds only the in-frame ones, with some missing. The V and J calls and clone size come from that table; D and trimming were worked out from the DNA. In the table there are 300,000 to 400,000 clones, more than 75% of which are singletons. The receptor was derived from a human donor in a cohort sampled during active COVID-19. The material sequenced was peripheral blood. The V call is TRBV19, the J call TRBJ2-7; the match to TRBD1 covers 9 bases. The CDR3 spells CASSNTGTGREQYF. CDR3 bases: TGTGCCAGTAGTAACACCGGGACAGGGCGCGAGCAGTACTTC. The variable domain in full, with the rest retrieved from reference TRBV19 and TRBJ2-7, is DGGITQSPKYLFRKEGQNVTLSCEQNLNHDAMYWYRQDPGQGLRLIYYSQIVNDFQKGDIAEGYSVSREKKESFPLTVTSAQKNPTAFYLCASSNTGTGREQYFGPGTRLTVT.